What follows are 19 T cell receptor beta chains derived from one specimen sequenced in a study of T cells in Graves' hyperthyroidism and ophthalmopathy. Researchers amplified the TCR beta CDR3 regions from RNA transcripts. HTBI primers drove first-round RT-PCR of the TCR CDR3. From the multiplex PCR reads, TCRdb called clonotypes with MiXCR, one entry per CDR3 protein. The table lists 300,000 to 400,000 distinct CDR3 sequences, approximately 15% of them singletons. The sequencing input was blood. The origin of the receptors is a woman in her fifties or sixties with Graves' hyperthyroidism.

This clonotype appeared a few times. The chain carries TRBV28 and TRBJ2-2, with TRBD1 identical over 8 bases. The J segment lost 9 bases and the V segment lost 5 bases, leaving 11 bases of the junction unmatched. This CDR3 comprises 15 residues. Germline V gene data show CDR1 as MDHEN and CDR2 as SYDVKM. The CDR3 reads CASSPSGQGIRELFF. CDR3 nucleotide sequence: TGTGCCAGCAGTCCCTCCGGACAGGGTATAAGGGAGCTGTTTTTT.

This clonotype came up many times. V usage is TRBV5-5 and J usage is TRBJ1-1; 7 bases agree with TRBD1. V lost 0 bases to trimming and J lost 5 bases; unmatched junction nucleotides: 13. This CDR3 is 17 amino acids long. Germline values: CDR1 SGHKS, CDR2 YYEKEE (reference sequence). The CDR3: CASSLARGQWGGTEAFF. CDR3 bases: TGTGCCAGCAGCTTGGCCAGGGGACAGTGGGGCGGTACTGAAGCTTTCTTT.

This clonotype turned up a few times. The chain combines TRBV13 with TRBJ2-5; D gene ambiguous. Germline loops: CDR1 PRHDT, CDR2 FYEKMQ (reference sequence). CDR3 length equals 14 residues. V lost 1 base, J lost 6 bases, and 12 bases lay in between. CDR3 DNA sequence: TGTGCCAGCAGCTTAGTACAGAGTCGGCAGACCCAGTACTTC. Its protein is CASSLVQSRQTQYF.

This clonotype was found a few times. The rearrangement uses TRBV7-2 and TRBJ2-7, with 9 bases lining up with TRBD1. The germline V gene has CDR1 SGHTA and CDR2 FQGNSA. Trimming at V came to 5 bases and at J to 4 bases, leaving 9 bases not matched to a gene. The CDR3 covers 15 residues. CDR3 amino acids: CASSAGTGFGYEQYF. CDR3 DNA sequence: TGTGCCAGCAGCGCCGGGACAGGGTTTGGGTACGAGCAGTACTTC.

The sample holds many counts of this clonotype. The chain uses TRBV10-1 and TRBJ2-3; tentatively, D is TRBD2 (5 bases). The V gene lost 1 base and the J gene lost 3 bases, with 8 bases spanning the gap. The length of the CDR3 is 14 residues. Germline V CDR1 and CDR2: WNHNN, SYGVQD (reference sequence). The CDR3 is CASSELSGTDTQYF. The CDR3 DNA follows: TGCGCCAGCAGTGAGTTAAGCGGTACAGATACGCAGTATTTT.

There are many counts of this clonotype. The rearrangement links TRBV12-3 or TRBV12-4 to TRBJ2-1; the match to TRBD1 covers 7 bases. V lost 7 bases and J lost 8; bases outside the gene matches: 11. CDR3 length: 14 amino acids. This CDR3 reads CASTKTGSLDEQFF. The CDR3 region has the DNA TGTGCCAGCACCAAGACAGGGAGTTTAGATGAGCAGTTCTTC.

The V and J genes are TRBV10-2 and TRBJ1-1; 12 bases map to TRBD1. The CDR3 consists of 16 residues. Unmatched junction bases numbered 11, after V lost 5 bases and J lost 7 bases. Germline loops: CDR1 WSHSY, CDR2 SAAADI. CDR3 loop: CASSLRRGQGANEAFF. The DNA for the CDR3 is TGCGCCAGCAGTCTTCGGCGGGGACAGGGGGCTAATGAAGCTTTCTTT.

The table lists this clonotype with many counts. The chain combines TRBV2 with TRBJ1-4; D might be TRBD1 (5 bases). Trimming stripped 5 bases from V and 7 bases from J, with 14 bases between. Germline lookup yields CDR1 SNHLY and CDR2 FYNNEI. The CDR3 contains 14 residues. CDR3 region: CASSFQGIGEKLFF. The CDR3 DNA reads as TGTGCCAGCAGTTTTCAGGGCATTGGTGAAAAACTGTTTTTT.

This clonotype was found many times. CDR3 region: CASSFFGTSGTGSYNEQFF. In DNA, the CDR3 is TGTGCCAGCAGTTTTTTCGGGACTAGCGGGACGGGCTCCTACAATGAGCAGTTCTTC. The rearrangement uses TRBV28 and TRBJ2-1; TRBD2 matches 13 bases. Germline V gives CDR1 MDHEN, CDR2 SYDVKM. The CDR3 is 19 residues long. The V and J ends lost 3 bases and 0 bases, in that order; junction bases with no gene match: 8.

The chain carries TRBV13 and TRBJ2-1; D may correspond to TRBD1 or TRBD2 (5 bases each). The CDR3 covers 13 residues. Germline V gene lookup returns CDR1 PRHDT and CDR2 FYEKMQ (reference sequence). V was trimmed by 5 bases and J by 8 bases, leaving 13 bases between them. The CDR3 here is CASSPARGDEQFF. The DNA for the CDR3 is TGTGCCAGCAGCCCGGCGAGGGGCGATGAGCAGTTCTTC.

This clonotype has ten or more counts. CDR3 sequence (DNA): TGTGCCACCAGTGATCAAGGGACAGGGTATCCCTACAATGAGCAGTTCTTC. It encodes CATSDQGTGYPYNEQFF. The genes are TRBV24-1 and TRBJ2-1; 9 bases are shared with TRBD1. The CDR3 totals 17 residues. CDR1 KGHDR and CDR2 SFDVKD come from the germline V gene. With 3 bases clipped from V and 2 bases from J, the junction kept 7 bases outside the gene matches.

Regarding this clonotype: One junction end does not reproduce the germline sequence, and a read error may be involved. The V gene is TRBV18, the J gene TRBJ2-7, with 9 bases lining up with TRBD2. CDR3 length: 16 residues. Germline V lookup: CDR1 KGHSH, CDR2 LQKENI. The CDR3 loop reads CASSPPSAGGSNEQYF. The DNA of the CDR3 is TGTGCCAGCTCCCCACCGTCAGCGGGAGGTTCCAACGAGCAGTACTTC.

This clonotype was seen many times. The rearrangement links TRBV2 to TRBJ2-7; no firm D call. V lost 8 bases to trimming and J lost 0 bases, with 5 bases between them. This CDR3 region has 11 residues. Germline assignment: CDR1 SNHLY and CDR2 FYNNEI. CDR3 bases: TGTGCCAGCCAGAGCTCCTACGAGCAGTACTTC. It is translated as CASQSSYEQYF. Full variable domain (rest looked up from reference TRBV2 and TRBJ2-7): EPEVTQTPSHQVTQMGQEVILRCVPISNHLYFYWYRQILGQKVEFLVSFYNNEISEKSEIFDDQFSVERPDGSNFTLKIRSTKLEDSAMYFCASQSSYEQYFGPGTRLTVT.

The V call is TRBV12-3 or TRBV12-4, the J call TRBJ2-2; no clear D. Trimming took 2 bases from V and 5 from J, leaving 12 bases between them. The CDR3 loop spans 15 amino acids. The CDR3 DNA is TGTGCCAGCAGTTTACGGGCTGCTCGAACCGGGGAGCTGTTTTTT. As protein: CASSLRAARTGELFF.

This chain connects TRBV11-2 to TRBJ2-5; D not certain. Trimming pared 2 bases from V and 4 bases from J, leaving 11 bases between. The CDR3 has 14 residues. Germline values: CDR1 SGHAT, CDR2 FQNNGV. CDR3 protein: CASSLRVVGETQYF. CDR3 nucleotides: TGTGCCAGCAGCTTAAGAGTAGTCGGAGAGACCCAGTACTTC.

This clonotype was detected only a few times. The chain is built from TRBV15 and TRBJ2-1; 7 bases are shared with TRBD2. From germline, CDR1 is LNHNV and CDR2 YYDKDF (reference sequence). V gave up 0 bases and J gave up 12 bases; unmatched junction bases: 5. The CDR3 runs to 13 residues. The chain's CDR3 is CATSRDPGEGQFF. As DNA, the CDR3 is TGTGCCACCAGCAGAGATCCGGGGGAGGGGCAGTTCTTC.

This clonotype was seen many times. This rearrangement joins TRBV5-1 to TRBJ2-4; D is unclear. V was shortened by 4 bases and J by 6 bases, with 17 bases between the two germline ends. The germline CDR1 and CDR2 sequences are SGHRS and YFSETQ. The CDR3 runs 15 residues. CDR3 bases: TGCGCCAGCAGCCCCCTTTCGGGCGGTGGAAACATTCAGTACTTC. As protein: CASSPLSGGGNIQYF. Variable domain in full (rest from reference TRBV5-1 and TRBJ2-4): KAGVTQTPRYLIKTRGQQVTLSCSPISGHRSVSWYQQTPGQGLQFLFEYFSETQRNKGNFPGRFSGRQFSNSRSEMNVSTLELGDSALYLCASSPLSGGGNIQYFGAGTRLSVL.

The chain is built from TRBV4-1 and TRBJ2-5; 10 positions agree with TRBD1. The CDR3 covers 16 residues. The V segment lost 1 base and the J segment 5 bases; nucleotides outside the gene matches: 7. The germline V gene encodes CDR1 MGHRA and CDR2 YSYEKL. CDR3 coding DNA: TGCGCCAGCAGCCAAGGCCTGACAGGGGGCGGGGAGACCCAGTACTTC. It specifies CASSQGLTGGGETQYF.

This clonotype was seen only a few times. This sequence joins TRBV9 and TRBJ2-3; 7 bases agree with TRBD2. Looked up from germline, CDR1 is SGDLS and CDR2 is YYNGEE. This CDR3 is 16 amino acids long. The J segment lost 6 bases and the V segment lost 3 bases, leaving 13 bases of the junction unmatched. The CDR3 protein is CASSDNRDYKRDTQYF. The CDR3 DNA is TGTGCCAGCAGCGACAACCGGGACTACAAAAGGGATACGCAGTATTTT. Using reference TRBV9 and TRBJ2-3 for the parts outside the CDR3, the full variable domain is DSGVTQTPKHLITATGQRVTLRCSPRSGDLSVYWYQQSLDQGLQFLIQYYNGEERAKGNILERFSAQQFPDLHSELNLSSLELGDSALYFCASSDNRDYKRDTQYFGPGTRLTVL.